The clone carrying this TCR beta chain was counted ten times or more. What it binds is not known. This entry comes from a study of blood T cells in healthy people across ages. Regarding the study as a whole: Per-million-T-cell TCR beta diversity fell roughly linearly with age. Long-lived donors exceeded aged donors in naive CD4+ cells and diversity.

The use of a sample-barcoded 5' primer and a J-beta primer mix characterized a second PCR of roughly 6 to 12 cycles. TCRdb re-analysed the 5' RACE reads in MiXCR, keeping a single row per CDR3 protein. The sample records about 580,000 distinct CDR3 sequences, 40% to 50% being singletons. The sample taken for sequencing was blood. The TCR sequence derives from a man older than 75 in good health.

The CDR3 loop is CASRQRTGTGGYEQYF. The CDR3 DNA reads TGTGCCAGCAGGCAGAGGACCGGGACAGGGGGCTACGAGCAGTACTTC. This chain links TRBV6-5 with TRBJ2-7; 11 nucleotides match TRBD1. The CDR3 covers 16 residues. Germline trimming cut 6 bases from V and 3 bases from J; bases unmatched to any gene: 10. Looked up from germline, CDR1 is MNHEY and CDR2 is SVGAGI.